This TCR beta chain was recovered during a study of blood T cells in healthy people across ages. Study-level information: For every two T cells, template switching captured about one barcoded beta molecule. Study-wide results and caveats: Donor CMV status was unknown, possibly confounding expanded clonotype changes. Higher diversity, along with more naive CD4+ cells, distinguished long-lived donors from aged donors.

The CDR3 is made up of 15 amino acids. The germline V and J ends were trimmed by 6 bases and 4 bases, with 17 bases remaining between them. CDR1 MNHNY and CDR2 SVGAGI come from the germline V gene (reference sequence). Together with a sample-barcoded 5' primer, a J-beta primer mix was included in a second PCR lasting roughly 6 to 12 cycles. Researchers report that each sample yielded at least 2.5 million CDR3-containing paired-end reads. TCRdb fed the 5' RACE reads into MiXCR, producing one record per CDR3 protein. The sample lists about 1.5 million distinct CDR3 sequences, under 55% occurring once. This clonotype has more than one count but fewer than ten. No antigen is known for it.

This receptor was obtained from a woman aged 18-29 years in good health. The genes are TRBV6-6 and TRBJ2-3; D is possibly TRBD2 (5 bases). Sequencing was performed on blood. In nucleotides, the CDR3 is TGTGCCAGCAGCTGGGAGCCCACCCGCGCAGATACGCAGTATTTT. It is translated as CASSWEPTRADTQYF.